Shown below are 8 T cell receptor beta chains from a single sample sequenced in a study of CD8 T cells in Susac syndrome. RNA, at about 0.45 to 1 ug, was reverse transcribed with random hexamers. In TCRdb, the immunoSEQ multiplex PCR reads were re-called with MiXCR into one record per CDR3 protein. The sample has about 140,000 distinct CDR3 sequences; approximately 95% are singletons. Sequenced: CD4+ T cells from PBMCs. These receptors were taken from a human donor with Susac syndrome.

The chain uses TRBV9 and TRBJ2-3; the D gene is possibly TRBD2 (6 bases). The CDR3 contains 16 residues. The V and J ends lost 0 bases and 3 bases respectively, with 14 bases between them. Germline CDR1 and CDR2: SGDLS and YYNGEE. For the CDR3, the DNA is TGTGCCAGCAGCGTAGACTGGAGCGGGTTTACAGATACGCAGTATTTT. This codes for CASSVDWSGFTDTQYF.

This clonotype appeared a few times. The V and J genes are TRBV6-1 and TRBJ1-5; D remains ambiguous. The V gene lost 10 bases and the J gene lost 0 bases, with 10 bases spanning the gap. The CDR3 has 13 amino acids. From germline, CDR1 is MNHNS and CDR2 SASEGT. The CDR3 nucleotides read TGTGCCACGATGTCCCATAGCAATCAGCCCCAGCATTTT. Its protein is CATMSHSNQPQHF.

This sequence joins TRBV20-1 and TRBJ2-3, with TRBD2 matching 10 bases. Germline values: CDR1 DFQATT, CDR2 SNEGSKA (reference sequence). CDR3 length equals 15 residues. The junction had 7 bases not matched to a gene; V was cut back by 7 bases and J by 0 bases. CDR3 loop: CSVGSGRLSTDTQYF. The CDR3 DNA sequence: TGCAGTGTGGGTAGCGGGAGGCTCAGCACAGATACGCAGTATTTT.

The rearrangement links TRBV29-1 to TRBJ2-2; D is perhaps TRBD2 (5 bases). The V end lost 2 bases, the J end lost 6 bases, and 7 bases lay between the germline ends. The CDR3 runs 12 residues. Germline CDR1 is SQVTM and CDR2 is ANQGSEA. CDR3 in DNA: TGCAGCGTTGAACGAGGGCCCGGGGAGCTGTTTTTT. Encoded protein: CSVERGPGELFF.

The rearrangement joins TRBV14 to TRBJ2-1; possibly TRBD2 for D (5 bases). The CDR3 is 14 amino acids. CDR1 is SGHDN and CDR2 is FVKESK in the germline V gene. Trimming left V 8 bases short and J 0 bases short, with 11 bases between. The CDR3 coding sequence is TGTGCCAGCGGAATTCGGGGCTCCTACAATGAGCAGTTCTTC. Encoded protein: CASGIRGSYNEQFF.

The chain is built from TRBV20-1 and TRBJ1-2; 9 nucleotides line up with TRBD1. V was clipped by 3 bases and J by 4 bases; unmatched bases: 0. CDR3 length: 12 residues. From germline, CDR1 is DFQATT and CDR2 SNEGSKA (reference sequence). CDR3 DNA sequence: TGCAGTGCTAGGGGACAGGGCTATGGCTACACCTTC. This translates into CSARGQGYGYTF.

The CDR3 region has the DNA TGTGCCTGGAAAAAACTAGCGGCCTCCTACAATGAGCAGTTCTTC. Amino acid sequence: CAWKKLAASYNEQFF. V and J are TRBV30 and TRBJ2-1; 8 nucleotides agree with TRBD2. The CDR3 covers 15 residues. The ends lost 4 bases at V and 0 bases at J; junction bases unmatched: 5. Germline V gives CDR1 GTSNPN, CDR2 SVGIG (reference sequence).

This chain joins TRBV28 and TRBJ2-1, with D possibly TRBD2 on 5 matching bases. CDR3 length equals 12 residues. Germline V gives CDR1 MDHEN, CDR2 SYDVKM. Between the trimmed V and J ends, which lost 8 bases and 5 bases, there was a span of 10 bases. CDR3 amino acids: CASYRGHNEQFF. The CDR3 DNA reads as TGTGCCAGCTACCGGGGTCACAATGAGCAGTTCTTC.